This TCR beta chain derives from a study of blood T cell repertoires in COVID-19. Looking at the study overall: Samples taken during acute and convalescent COVID-19 were collected in the United States, Italy and Spain. In each case, the material was cDNA or gDNA derived from T cells, B-cell-depleted T cells, or PBMCs.

In the authors' workflow: Nucleated cell counts were estimated from reference gene primer amplification. Here immunoSEQ multiplex PCR was the method, and the copy in TCRdb shows in-frame clones only, minus some. V, J and clone size derive from that table, while D and trimming were established from the DNA sequence. The repertoire has approximately 63,000 clones, approximately 79% of them found once; the top ten carry around 6%. The V and J ends lost 10 bases and 5 bases respectively, with 17 bases between them. CDR3 length: 13 amino acids. Germline loops: CDR1 MNHNS, CDR2 SASEGT. The chain couples TRBV6-1 to TRBJ1-1; D might be TRBD1 (5 bases). Sequencing was done on a sample of peripheral blood. This sequence was found in a woman between 70 and 85 years old with acute or convalescent COVID-19. CDR3 in DNA: TGTGCCATCACTTTGGGGCCGGCGACTGAAGCTTTCTTT. Its translation is CAITLGPATEAFF.